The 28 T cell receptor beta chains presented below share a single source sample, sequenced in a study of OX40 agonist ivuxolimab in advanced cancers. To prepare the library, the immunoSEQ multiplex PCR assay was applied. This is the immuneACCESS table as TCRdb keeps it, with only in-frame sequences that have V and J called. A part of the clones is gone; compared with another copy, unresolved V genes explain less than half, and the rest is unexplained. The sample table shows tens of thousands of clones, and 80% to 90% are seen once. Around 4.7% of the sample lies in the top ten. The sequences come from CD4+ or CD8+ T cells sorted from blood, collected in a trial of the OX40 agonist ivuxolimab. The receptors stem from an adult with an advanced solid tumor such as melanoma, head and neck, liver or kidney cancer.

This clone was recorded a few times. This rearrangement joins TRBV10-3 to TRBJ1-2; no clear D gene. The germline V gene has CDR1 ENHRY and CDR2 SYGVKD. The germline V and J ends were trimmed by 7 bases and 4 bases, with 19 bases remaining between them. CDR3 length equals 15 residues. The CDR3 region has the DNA TGTGCCATCAATCTTTTTGGAGCCAACGGCTATGGCTACACCTTC. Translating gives CAINLFGANGYGYTF.

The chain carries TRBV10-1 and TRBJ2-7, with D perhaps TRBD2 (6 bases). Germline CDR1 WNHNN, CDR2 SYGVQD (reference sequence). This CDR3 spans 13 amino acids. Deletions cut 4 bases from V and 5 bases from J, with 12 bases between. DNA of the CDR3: TGCGCCAGCAGTGGGGGGGTAAACGACGAGCAGTACTTC. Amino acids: CASSGGVNDEQYF.

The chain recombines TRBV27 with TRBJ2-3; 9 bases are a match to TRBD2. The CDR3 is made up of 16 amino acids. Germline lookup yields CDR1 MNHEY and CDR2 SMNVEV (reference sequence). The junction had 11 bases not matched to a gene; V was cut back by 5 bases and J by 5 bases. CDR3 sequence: CASSLDLSGSKDTQYF. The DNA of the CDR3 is TGTGCCAGCAGTCTCGATCTTAGCGGGAGTAAAGATACGCAGTATTTT.

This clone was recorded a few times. CDR3 bases: TGCGCCAGCAGCCAGGAGCACAGGGGAGCGAGAGGCTACACCTTC. Its translation: CASSQEHRGARGYTF. The chain links TRBV4-1 to TRBJ1-2; 7 nucleotides agree with TRBD1. CDR3 length: 15 amino acids. Germline CDR1 MGHRA, CDR2 YSYEKL. V shed 3 bases, J shed 8 bases, and the junction held 12 bases outside the gene matches.

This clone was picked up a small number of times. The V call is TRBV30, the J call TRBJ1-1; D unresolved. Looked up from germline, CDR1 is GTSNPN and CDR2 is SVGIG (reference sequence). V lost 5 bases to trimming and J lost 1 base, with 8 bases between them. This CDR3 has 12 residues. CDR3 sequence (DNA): TGTGCCTGGGGAATGGGGAACACTGAAGCTTTCTTT. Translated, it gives CAWGMGNTEAFF.

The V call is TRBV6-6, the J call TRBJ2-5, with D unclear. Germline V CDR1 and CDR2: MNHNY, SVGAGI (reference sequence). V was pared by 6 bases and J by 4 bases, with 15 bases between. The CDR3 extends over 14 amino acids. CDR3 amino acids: CASSKPGAIETQYF. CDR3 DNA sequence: TGTGCCAGCAGCAAGCCGGGCGCTATAGAGACCCAGTACTTC.

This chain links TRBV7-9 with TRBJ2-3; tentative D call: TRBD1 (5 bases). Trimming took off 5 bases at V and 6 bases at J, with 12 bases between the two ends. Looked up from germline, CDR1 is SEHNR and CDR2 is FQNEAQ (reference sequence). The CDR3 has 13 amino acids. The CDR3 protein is CASSQTGPDTQYF. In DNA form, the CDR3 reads TGTGCCAGCAGCCAAACAGGACCGGATACGCAGTATTTT.

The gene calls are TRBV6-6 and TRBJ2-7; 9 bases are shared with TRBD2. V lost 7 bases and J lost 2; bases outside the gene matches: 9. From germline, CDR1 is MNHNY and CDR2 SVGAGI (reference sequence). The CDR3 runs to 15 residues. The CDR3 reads CASKTAGGPAYEQYF. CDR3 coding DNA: TGTGCCAGCAAGACAGCGGGGGGACCCGCCTACGAGCAGTACTTC.

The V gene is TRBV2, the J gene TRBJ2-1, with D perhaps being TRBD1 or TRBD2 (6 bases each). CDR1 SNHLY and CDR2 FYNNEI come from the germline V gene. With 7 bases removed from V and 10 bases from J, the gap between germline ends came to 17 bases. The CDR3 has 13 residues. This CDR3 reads CASKGGPLGEQFF. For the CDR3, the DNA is TGTGCCAGCAAGGGGGGACCCTTAGGCGAGCAGTTCTTC.

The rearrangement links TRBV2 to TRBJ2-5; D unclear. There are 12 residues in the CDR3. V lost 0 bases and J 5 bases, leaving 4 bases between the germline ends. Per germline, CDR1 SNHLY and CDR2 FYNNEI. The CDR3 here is CASSEARETQYF. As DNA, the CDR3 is TGTGCCAGCAGTGAAGCACGGGAGACCCAGTACTTC.

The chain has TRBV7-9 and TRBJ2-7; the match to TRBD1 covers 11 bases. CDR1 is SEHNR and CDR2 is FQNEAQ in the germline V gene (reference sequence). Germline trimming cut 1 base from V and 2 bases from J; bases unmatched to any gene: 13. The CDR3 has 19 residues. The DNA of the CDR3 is TGTGCCAGCAGCTTAGAGTCGGGGGGGGACAGGGGGGACCCCTACGAGCAGTACTTC. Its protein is CASSLESGGDRGDPYEQYF.

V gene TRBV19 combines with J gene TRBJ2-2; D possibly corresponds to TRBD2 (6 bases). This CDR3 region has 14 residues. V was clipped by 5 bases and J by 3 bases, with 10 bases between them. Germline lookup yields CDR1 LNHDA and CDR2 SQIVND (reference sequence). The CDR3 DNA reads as TGTGCCAGTAGTCCGGGACTTCACACCGGGGAGCTGTTTTTT. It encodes CASSPGLHTGELFF. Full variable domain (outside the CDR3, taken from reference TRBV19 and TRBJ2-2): DGGITQSPKYLFRKEGQNVTLSCEQNLNHDAMYWYRQDPGQGLRLIYYSQIVNDFQKGDIAEGYSVSREKKESFPLTVTSAQKNPTAFYLCASSPGLHTGELFFGEGSRLTVL.

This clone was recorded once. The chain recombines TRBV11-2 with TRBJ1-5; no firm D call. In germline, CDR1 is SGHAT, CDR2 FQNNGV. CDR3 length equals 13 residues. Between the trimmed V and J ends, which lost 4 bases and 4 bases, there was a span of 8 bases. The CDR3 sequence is CASSSGRNQPQHF. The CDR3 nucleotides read TGTGCCAGCAGCTCCGGGAGGAATCAGCCCCAGCATTTT.

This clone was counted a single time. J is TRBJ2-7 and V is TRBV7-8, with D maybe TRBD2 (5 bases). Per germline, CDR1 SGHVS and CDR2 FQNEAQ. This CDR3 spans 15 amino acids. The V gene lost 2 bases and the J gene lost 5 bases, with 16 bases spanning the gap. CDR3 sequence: CASSLSSDGIDEQYF. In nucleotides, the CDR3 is TGTGCCAGCAGCTTAAGTAGCGACGGGATCGACGAGCAGTACTTC.

The CDR3 loop is CASSLRDLRNSDTQYF. CDR3 sequence (DNA): TGCGCCAGCAGCTTGCGTGACTTAAGGAATTCAGATACGCAGTATTTT. The chain carries TRBV5-1 and TRBJ2-3; D remains ambiguous. Germline CDR1 reads SGHRS; CDR2 reads YFSETQ. The V and J ends lost 1 base and 4 bases respectively, with 16 bases between them. The CDR3 runs 16 residues.

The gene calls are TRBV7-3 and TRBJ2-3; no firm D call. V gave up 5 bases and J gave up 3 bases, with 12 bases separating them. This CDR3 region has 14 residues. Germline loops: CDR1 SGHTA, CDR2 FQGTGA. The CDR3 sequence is CASSPVGKTDTQYF. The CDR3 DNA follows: TGTGCCAGCAGCCCGGTAGGGAAGACAGATACGCAGTATTTT.

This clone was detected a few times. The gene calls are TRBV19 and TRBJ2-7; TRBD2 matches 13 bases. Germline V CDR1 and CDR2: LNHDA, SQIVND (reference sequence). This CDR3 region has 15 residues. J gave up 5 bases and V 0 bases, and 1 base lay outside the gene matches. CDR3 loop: CASSIEGLAGDEQYF. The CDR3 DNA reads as TGTGCCAGTAGTATAGAAGGACTAGCGGGAGACGAGCAGTACTTC.

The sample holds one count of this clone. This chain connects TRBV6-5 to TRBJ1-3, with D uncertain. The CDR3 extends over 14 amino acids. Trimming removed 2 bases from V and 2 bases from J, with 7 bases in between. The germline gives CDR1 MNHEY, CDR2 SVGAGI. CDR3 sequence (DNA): TGTGCCAGCAGTTACGTAGAGCCTGGAAACACCATATATTTT. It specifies CASSYVEPGNTIYF.

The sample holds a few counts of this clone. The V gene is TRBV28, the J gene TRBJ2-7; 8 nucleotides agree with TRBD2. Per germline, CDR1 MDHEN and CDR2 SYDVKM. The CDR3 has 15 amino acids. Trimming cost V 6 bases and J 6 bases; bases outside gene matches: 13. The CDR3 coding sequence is TGTGCCAGCAGACTGTTGCAGGGACTAGGGGCCGAGCAGTACTTC. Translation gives CASRLLQGLGAEQYF.

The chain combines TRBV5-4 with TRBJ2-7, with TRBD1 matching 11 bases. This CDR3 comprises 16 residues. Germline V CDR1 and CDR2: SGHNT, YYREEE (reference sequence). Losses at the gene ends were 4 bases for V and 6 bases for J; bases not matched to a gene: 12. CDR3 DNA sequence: TGTGCCAGCAGCCCGGGCCGGGACAGGGGGTCGCGCGAGCAGTACTTC. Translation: CASSPGRDRGSREQYF.

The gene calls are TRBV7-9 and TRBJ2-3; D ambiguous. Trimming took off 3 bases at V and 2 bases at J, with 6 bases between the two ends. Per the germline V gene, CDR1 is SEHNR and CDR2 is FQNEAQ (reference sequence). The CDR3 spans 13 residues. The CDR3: CASSFELTDTQYF. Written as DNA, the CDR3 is TGTGCCAGCAGCTTTGAGCTCACAGATACGCAGTATTTT.

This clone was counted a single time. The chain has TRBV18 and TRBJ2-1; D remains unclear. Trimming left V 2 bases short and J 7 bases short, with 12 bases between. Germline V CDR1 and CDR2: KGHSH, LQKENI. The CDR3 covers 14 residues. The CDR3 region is CASSPARAINEQFF. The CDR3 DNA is TGTGCCAGCTCACCAGCCCGGGCTATAAATGAGCAGTTCTTC.

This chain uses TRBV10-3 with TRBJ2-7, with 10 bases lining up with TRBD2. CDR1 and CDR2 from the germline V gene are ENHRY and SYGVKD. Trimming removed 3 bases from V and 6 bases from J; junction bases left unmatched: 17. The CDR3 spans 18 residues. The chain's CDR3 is CAISDKPRTSGPSPEQYF. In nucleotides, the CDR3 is TGTGCCATCAGTGACAAACCTCGGACTAGCGGACCTTCTCCCGAGCAGTACTTC.

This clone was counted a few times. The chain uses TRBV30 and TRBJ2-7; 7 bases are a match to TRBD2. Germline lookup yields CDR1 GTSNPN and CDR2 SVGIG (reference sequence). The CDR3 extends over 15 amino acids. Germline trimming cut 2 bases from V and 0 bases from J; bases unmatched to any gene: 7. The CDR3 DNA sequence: TGTGCCTGGAGTTTAGCGGGCGAAAGCTCCTACGAGCAGTACTTC. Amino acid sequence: CAWSLAGESSYEQYF.

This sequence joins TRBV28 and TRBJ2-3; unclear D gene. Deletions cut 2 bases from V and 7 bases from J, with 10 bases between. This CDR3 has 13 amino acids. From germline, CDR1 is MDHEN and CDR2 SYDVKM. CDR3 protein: CASSLNSLNTQYF. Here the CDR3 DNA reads TGTGCCAGCAGTTTAAATTCTCTGAATACGCAGTATTTT.

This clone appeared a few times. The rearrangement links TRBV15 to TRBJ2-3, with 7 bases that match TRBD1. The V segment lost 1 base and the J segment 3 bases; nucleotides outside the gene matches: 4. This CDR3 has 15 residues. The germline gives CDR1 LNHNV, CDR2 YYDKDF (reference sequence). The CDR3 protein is CATSRGQGETDTQYF. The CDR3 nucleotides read TGTGCCACCAGCAGAGGTCAGGGGGAAACAGATACGCAGTATTTT.

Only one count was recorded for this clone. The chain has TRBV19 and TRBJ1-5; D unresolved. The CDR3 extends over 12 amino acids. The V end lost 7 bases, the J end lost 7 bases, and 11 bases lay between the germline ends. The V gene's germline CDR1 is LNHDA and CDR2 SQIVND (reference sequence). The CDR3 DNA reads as TGTGCCAGTACCGATTTCGACCAGCCCCAGCATTTT. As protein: CASTDFDQPQHF. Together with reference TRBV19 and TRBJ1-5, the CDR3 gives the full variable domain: DGGITQSPKYLFRKEGQNVTLSCEQNLNHDAMYWYRQDPGQGLRLIYYSQIVNDFQKGDIAEGYSVSREKKESFPLTVTSAQKNPTAFYLCASTDFDQPQHFGDGTRLSIL.

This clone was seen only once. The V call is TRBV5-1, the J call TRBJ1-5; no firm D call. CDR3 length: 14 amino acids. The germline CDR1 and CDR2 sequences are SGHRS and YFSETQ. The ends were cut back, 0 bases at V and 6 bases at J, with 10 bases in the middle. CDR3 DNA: TGCGCCAGCAGCTTGGGTGGAGGATTTCAGCCCCAGCATTTT. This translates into CASSLGGGFQPQHF.